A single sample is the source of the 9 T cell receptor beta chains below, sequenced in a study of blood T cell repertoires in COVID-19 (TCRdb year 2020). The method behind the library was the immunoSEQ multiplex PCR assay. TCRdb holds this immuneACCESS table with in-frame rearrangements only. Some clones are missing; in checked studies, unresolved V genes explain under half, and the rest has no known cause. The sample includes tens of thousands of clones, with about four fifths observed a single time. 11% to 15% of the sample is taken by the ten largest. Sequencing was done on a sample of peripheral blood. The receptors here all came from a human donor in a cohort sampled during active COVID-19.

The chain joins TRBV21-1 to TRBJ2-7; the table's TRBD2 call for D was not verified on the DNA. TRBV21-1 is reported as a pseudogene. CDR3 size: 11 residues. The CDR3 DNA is TGTGCCAGCAGCGGACTCGGAGAGCAGTACTTC. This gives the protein CASSGLGEQYF.

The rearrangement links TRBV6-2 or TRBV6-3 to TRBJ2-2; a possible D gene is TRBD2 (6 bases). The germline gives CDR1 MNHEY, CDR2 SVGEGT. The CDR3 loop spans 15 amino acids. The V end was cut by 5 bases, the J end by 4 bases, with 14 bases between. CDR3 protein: CASSTASAFTGELFF. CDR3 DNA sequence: TGTGCCAGCAGTACGGCTAGCGCCTTCACCGGGGAGCTGTTTTTT.

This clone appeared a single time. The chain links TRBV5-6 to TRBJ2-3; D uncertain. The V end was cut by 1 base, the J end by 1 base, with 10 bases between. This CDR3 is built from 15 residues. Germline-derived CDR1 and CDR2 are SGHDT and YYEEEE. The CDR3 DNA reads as TGTGCCAGCAGCTTGCGTGACACCCGCACAGATACGCAGTATTTT. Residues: CASSLRDTRTDTQYF.

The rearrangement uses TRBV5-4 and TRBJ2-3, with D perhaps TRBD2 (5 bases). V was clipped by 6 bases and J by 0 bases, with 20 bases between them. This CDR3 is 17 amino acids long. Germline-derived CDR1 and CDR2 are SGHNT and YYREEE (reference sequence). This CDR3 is CASTRDAAQISTDTQYF. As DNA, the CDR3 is TGTGCCAGCACCCGGGATGCTGCACAGATAAGCACAGATACGCAGTATTTT.

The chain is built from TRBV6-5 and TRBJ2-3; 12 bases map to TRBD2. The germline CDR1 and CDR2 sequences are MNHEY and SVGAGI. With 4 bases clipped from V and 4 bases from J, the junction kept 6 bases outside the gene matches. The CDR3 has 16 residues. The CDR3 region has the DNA TGTGCCAGCAGTTCCCGACTAGCGGGAGAAGCAGATACGCAGTATTTT. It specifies CASSSRLAGEADTQYF.

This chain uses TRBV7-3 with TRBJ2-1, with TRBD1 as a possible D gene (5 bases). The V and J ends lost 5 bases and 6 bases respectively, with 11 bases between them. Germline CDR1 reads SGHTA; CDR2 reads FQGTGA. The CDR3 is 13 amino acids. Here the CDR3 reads CASSLGGANEQFF. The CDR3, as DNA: TGTGCCAGCAGCCTAGGTGGGGCCAATGAGCAGTTCTTC.

The CDR3 DNA reads TGCGCCAGCAGCCACCCGGGACAGGCTTACAATGAGCAGTTCTTC. Amino acids: CASSHPGQAYNEQFF. The V gene is TRBV4-3, the J gene TRBJ2-1; 8 positions agree with TRBD1. The CDR3 sequence is 15 residues long. V lost 3 bases, J lost 4 bases, and 5 bases stayed unmatched. Germline CDR1 and CDR2: LGHNA and YSLEER.

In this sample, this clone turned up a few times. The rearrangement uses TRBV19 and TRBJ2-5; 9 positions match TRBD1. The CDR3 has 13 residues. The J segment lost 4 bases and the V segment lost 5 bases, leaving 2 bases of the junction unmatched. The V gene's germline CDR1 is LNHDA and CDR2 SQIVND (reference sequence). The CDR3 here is CASSSDRGETQYF. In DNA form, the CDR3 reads TGTGCCAGTAGTTCGGACAGGGGAGAGACCCAGTACTTC. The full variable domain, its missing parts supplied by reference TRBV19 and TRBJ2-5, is DGGITQSPKYLFRKEGQNVTLSCEQNLNHDAMYWYRQDPGQGLRLIYYSQIVNDFQKGDIAEGYSVSREKKESFPLTVTSAQKNPTAFYLCASSSDRGETQYFGPGTRLLVL.

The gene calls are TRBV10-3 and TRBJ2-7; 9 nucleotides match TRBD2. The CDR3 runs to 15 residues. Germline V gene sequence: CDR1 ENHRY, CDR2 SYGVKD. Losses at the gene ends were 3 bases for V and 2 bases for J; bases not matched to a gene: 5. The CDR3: CAISDGGRAAYEQYF. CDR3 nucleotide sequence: TGTGCCATCAGTGATGGCGGGAGGGCCGCCTACGAGCAGTACTTC.